Listed below are T cell receptor beta chains from one sample, sequenced in a study of cytomegalovirus exposure and HLA in healthy donors. Assay: immunoSEQ multiplex PCR; the TCRdb copy retains only in-frame clones and omits some. Of around 180,000 clones listed, 84% were seen once; the top ten hold about 0.26%. Input material: PBMCs. These receptor sequences come from a boy aged 5-17 years in good health and CMV-seronegative. Both conserved end residues are part of each CDR3. A D gene is named only where the DNA matches it firmly. Clone size is not always given. Where it is, it says once, few, many or a class for expanded clones.

CDR3aa: CASRLERDRGRVDNSPLHF; CDR3nt: TGTGCAAGTCGCTTAGAACGGGACAGGGGGCGCGTGGATAATTCACCCCTCCACTTT; abundance: -; j_gene: TRBJ1-6; v_gene: TRBV12-2; d_gene: -
CDR3aa: CASSQGTGRGTDTQYF; CDR3nt: TGCGCCAGCAGCCAGGGCACAGGGAGAGGTACAGATACGCAGTATTTT; abundance: -; j_gene: TRBJ2-3; v_gene: TRBV4-3; d_gene: -
CDR3aa: CASSSPPLNTGELFF; CDR3nt: TGTGCCAGCAGTTCCCCCCCGTTGAACACCGGGGAGCTGTTTTTT; abundance: -; j_gene: TRBJ2-2; v_gene: TRBV27; d_gene: -
CDR3aa: CASSLARTGGEYGYTF; CDR3nt: TGTGCCAGCAGCTTGGCTAGGACAGGGGGCGAGTATGGCTACACCTTC; abundance: -; j_gene: TRBJ1-2; v_gene: TRBV5-6; d_gene: TRBD1
CDR3aa: CASSLMVRTDTQYF; CDR3nt: TGTGCCAGCAGTTTAATGGTGCGGACAGATACGCAGTATTTT; abundance: -; j_gene: TRBJ2-3; v_gene: TRBV28; d_gene: -
CDR3aa: CASALSDTTLYEQYF; CDR3nt: TGTGCCAGCGCCTTGTCGGATACTACCCTCTACGAGCAGTACTTC; abundance: -; j_gene: TRBJ2-7; v_gene: TRBV7-2; d_gene: -
CDR3aa: CAWSTGGNGYGYTF; CDR3nt: TGTGCCTGGAGTACCGGGGGTAATGGCTATGGCTACACCTTC; abundance: -; j_gene: TRBJ1-2; v_gene: TRBV30; d_gene: -
CDR3aa: CSARPGEGYTF; CDR3nt: TGCAGTGCAAGACCAGGGGAAGGCTACACCTTC; abundance: -; j_gene: TRBJ1-2; v_gene: TRBV20-1; d_gene: -
CDR3aa: CASGGDLANYGYTF; CDR3nt: TGCGCCAGCGGAGGGGATTTGGCTAACTATGGCTACACCTTC; abundance: -; j_gene: TRBJ1-2; v_gene: TRBV10-2; d_gene: -
CDR3aa: CAWSERGHYGYTF; CDR3nt: TGTGCCTGGAGTGAAAGGGGTCATTATGGCTACACCTTC; abundance: few; j_gene: TRBJ1-2; v_gene: TRBV30; d_gene: -